The present entry profiles one T cell receptor beta chain with its context. These data are taken from a study of blood T cell repertoires in COVID-19. The CDR3 sequence is 14 residues long. The V gene's germline CDR1 is MNHEY and CDR2 SVGAGI. V dropped 7 bases and J dropped 7; count of bases not matched to a gene: 7. Data came from immunoSEQ multiplex PCR; TCRdb stores just in-frame clones and leaves some out. The sample records about 24,000 clones, 92% being singletons. The sequence came from a man aged 65 to 85 with active COVID-19. The sequencing sample was made of peripheral blood. The chain carries TRBV6-5 and TRBJ1-6, with TRBD1 matching 7 bases. The CDR3 bases are TGTGCCAGCACTTATGACAGGGCAAATTCACCCCTCCACTTT. Its protein product is CASTYDRANSPLHF.